What follows describes a single T cell receptor beta chain. Its antigen is still unknown. Cells of the mixed lymphocyte reaction were cocultured at 37 degrees C for six to seven days. The labelling of responder PBMCs with CFSE and of stimulator PBMCs with Violet Dye preceded their 1:1 mixing. Data came from immunoSEQ multiplex PCR; TCRdb stores just in-frame clones and leaves some out. The repertoire holds 9,500 or so clones, with more than 45% as singletons. These data are taken from a study of siplizumab effects on memory and regulatory T cells. The germline V and J ends were trimmed by 4 bases and 1 base, with 5 bases remaining between them. The CDR3 is 14 residues long. Germline CDR1 SGHDN, CDR2 FVKESK. General study findings and limits: Of the proliferating CD4+ or CD8+ clones, roughly 80-96% lacked a naive or memory phenotype that could be assigned. Treg-derived clones made up an average of approximately 64% of mappable alloreactive CD4+ clones with siplizumab and 25% to 30% in controls.

Sequencing input: CFSE-low (dividing) CD4+ T cells sorted from an allogeneic mixed lymphocyte reaction. The TCR comes from a human donor in good health; the cells came from an allogeneic mixed lymphocyte reaction. The V gene is TRBV14, the J gene TRBJ2-6; unclear D gene. In nucleotides, the CDR3 is TGTGCCAGCAGCCGGGCATCTGGGGCCAACGTCCTGACTTTC. Its translation is CASSRASGANVLTF.